This T cell receptor beta chain comes out of a study of siplizumab effects on memory and regulatory T cells. Notes on the study in general: Naive T cells were seen as more diverse than memory cells and as major alloresponse contributors. Mean Treg-derived proportions of mappable alloreactive CD4+ clones were less than 80% for siplizumab and roughly 30% for controls. Proliferating Tregs from siplizumab cultures lacked functional confirmation of suppression.

Details on this clone: Its antigen remains unidentified.

Per-sample assaying covered roughly 10^5 TCR templates. Profiled with immunoSEQ multiplex PCR; TCRdb holds only in-frame clones, not every one. The top ten clones hold approximately 17% of a sample with roughly 50,000 clones, more than 85% of them seen once. The sequence was obtained from a human donor in good health. Source material: CD8+ T cells sorted from blood.

Written as DNA, the CDR3 is TGTGCCAGCTCACTCGTAATTACCACCACCGGGGAGCTGTTTTTT. This codes for CASSLVITTTGELFF. The rearrangement links TRBV18 to TRBJ2-2; D not certain. CDR1 and CDR2 from the germline V gene are KGHSH and LQKENI. Trimming cost V 4 bases and J 4 bases, with 13 bases left between them. The length of the CDR3 is 15 residues.